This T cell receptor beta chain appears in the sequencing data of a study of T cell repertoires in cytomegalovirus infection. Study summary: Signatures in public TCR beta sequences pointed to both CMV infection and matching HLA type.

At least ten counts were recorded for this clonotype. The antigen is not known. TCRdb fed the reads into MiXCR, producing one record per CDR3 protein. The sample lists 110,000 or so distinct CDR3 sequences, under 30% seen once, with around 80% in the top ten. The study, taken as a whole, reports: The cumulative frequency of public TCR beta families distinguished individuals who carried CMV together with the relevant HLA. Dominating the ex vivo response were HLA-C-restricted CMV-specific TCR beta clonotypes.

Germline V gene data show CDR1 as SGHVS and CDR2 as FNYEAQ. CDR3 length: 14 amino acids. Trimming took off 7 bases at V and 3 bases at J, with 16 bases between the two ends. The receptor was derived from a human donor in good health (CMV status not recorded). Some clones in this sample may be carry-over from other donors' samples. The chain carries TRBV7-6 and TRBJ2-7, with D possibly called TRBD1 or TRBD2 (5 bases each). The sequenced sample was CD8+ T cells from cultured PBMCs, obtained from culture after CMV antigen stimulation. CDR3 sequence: CASTTTPGSYEQYF. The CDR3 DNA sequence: TGTGCCAGCACCACCACCCCAGGGAGCTACGAGCAGTACTTC.